Listed below are T cell receptor beta chains from one sample, sequenced in a study of T cell changes during pregnancy in multiple sclerosis. Here immunoSEQ multiplex PCR was the method, and the copy in TCRdb shows in-frame clones only, minus some. The table has about 98,000 clones, about 92% seen once. The material was peripheral blood, obtained after pregnancy. The source of these receptors is a female donor in good health, enrolled as a control in a pregnancy study. CDR3s leave out the opening cysteine and the closing phenylalanine or tryptophan. D genes are given only for firm matches.

V gene	J gene	D gene	CDR3 protein
TRBV5-5	TRBJ2-7	TRBD2	ASSLASSGVSSYEQY
TRBV7-9	TRBJ2-1	TRBD2	ASSSGTSAQF
TRBV18	TRBJ2-7	NA	ASSPLGSSYEQY
TRBV7-9	TRBJ2-5	TRBD2	ASSPSRAGLKETQY
TRBV6-1	TRBJ2-1	NA	ASSELVGLSYNEQF
TRBV7-6	TRBJ2-1	NA	ASSLVEGNEQF
TRBV6-1	TRBJ2-7	NA	ASGLSYEQY
TRBV28	TRBJ1-1	NA	ASRPDTYTEAF
TRBV7-2	TRBJ1-3	NA	ASSLSRAGGNTIY
TRBV2	TRBJ2-5	TRBD2	ASSPTSGGAHRETQY
TRBV6-5	TRBJ2-3	TRBD2	ASSSGLAGGHTQY
TRBV6-5	TRBJ2-2	TRBD2	ASSYSGGRGTGELF
TRBV7-9	TRBJ1-1	NA	ASSLRENTEAF
TRBV6-5	TRBJ1-2	TRBD1	ASRPPTGLSGYT
TRBV6-5	TRBJ1-2	NA	ASRAFPGSYGYT
TRBV13	TRBJ1-2	NA	ASSLYRGAGYT
TRBV6-4	TRBJ2-1	NA	ASSGRENQF
TRBV6-5	TRBJ2-3	NA	ASSRGAEPDTQY
TRBV5-5	TRBJ2-3	TRBD1	ASSYGDQGADTQY
TRBV6-5	TRBJ2-1	NA	ASSYSVSRYNEQF
TRBV5-6	TRBJ2-1	NA	ASRDWLYNEQF
TRBV7-9	TRBJ1-1	TRBD1	ASSGTGALTEAF
TRBV5-1	TRBJ2-6	TRBD1	ASSTAPGQGAQGANVLT
TRBV10-3	TRBJ2-6	TRBD1	AITTGAGANVLT
TRBV9	TRBJ1-2	NA	ASSTRTDYGYT
TRBV25-1	TRBJ1-5	TRBD1	ASSDRDRGPNQPQH
TRBV4-1	TRBJ1-1	NA	ASSQGPVNTEAF
TRBV7-8	TRBJ2-1	TRBD2	ASSNLRGLAGGEQF
TRBV6-1	TRBJ2-7	TRBD2	ASSGLAGYEQY
TRBV27	TRBJ2-7	NA	ASRSPPQGGEQY
TRBV6-5	TRBJ2-1	NA	ASSLKSVRVYNEQF
TRBV20-1	TRBJ1-1	NA	SAEVRLEAF
TRBV9	TRBJ1-5	NA	ASSGDIYQPQH
TRBV5-1	TRBJ2-7	NA	ASSVWDKTYEQY
TRBV4-1	TRBJ1-1	TRBD1	ASSQALGGQALENTEAF
TRBV9	TRBJ2-3	NA	ASSAGGHPDTQY
TRBV7-3	TRBJ2-7	TRBD2	ASSLGSGGYEQY
TRBV7-2	TRBJ2-7	TRBD2	ASSLDHASGRDEQY
TRBV5-4	TRBJ2-5	TRBD2	ASSPRTSGQETQY
TRBV28	TRBJ2-3	NA	ASSFAVSQY
TRBV19	TRBJ2-1	TRBD2	ASGLAGAIEQF
TRBV6-1	TRBJ1-1	NA	ASSELPGGWAF
TRBV21-1	TRBJ1-5	NA	ASTKPGHLDHGNQPQH
TRBV7-8	TRBJ1-1	NA	ASGWTELNTEAF
TRBV5-6	TRBJ1-4	TRBD1	ASSVSRDRYEKLF
TRBV28	TRBJ2-7	NA	ASTTTYEQY
TRBV11-2	TRBJ2-7	NA	ASSLGIRDYEQY
TRBV10-1	TRBJ1-1	NA	ASTEPTPGEAF
TRBV29-1	TRBJ2-7	TRBD2	SVGSGGSEQY
TRBV7-2	TRBJ2-3	NA	ASSLYKFPDTQY